Listed below are T cell receptor beta chains from one sample, sequenced in a study of cytomegalovirus exposure and HLA in healthy donors. Sequenced by immunoSEQ multiplex PCR; TCRdb stores in-frame clones only, minus some. The data contain more than 150,000 clones, 75% to 80% of them singletons. Sequences were obtained from PBMCs. The receptors were sampled from a woman aged 25-40 years in good health and CMV-seropositive. CDR3s include the opening cysteine and the closing phenylalanine or tryptophan. A D gene is named only where the DNA matches it firmly. Clone size appears in some rows only: once, few, many, or a class for an expanded clone.

d_call j_call v_call clone_size cdr3_nt cdr3_aa
TRBD1 TRBJ1-2 TRBV19 - TGTGCCACCAGGGACCGGGACAGCCTTTTTAACTATGGCTACACCTTC CATRDRDSLFNYGYTF
TRBD1 TRBJ1-5 TRBV19 - TGTGCCAGTAGTATCCAGGGGGCAAGCAATCAGCCCCAGCATTTT CASSIQGASNQPQHF
TRBD2 TRBJ2-1 TRBV9 - TGTGCCAGCACCCGACTAGCGGGGGGGCTCAATGAGCAGTTCTTC CASTRLAGGLNEQFF
- TRBJ1-4 TRBV4-2 - TGTGCCAGCAGCCAAGATCGTCTGTCGCGTGAAAAACTGTTTTTT CASSQDRLSREKLFF
- TRBJ1-6 TRBV7-9 - TGTGCCAGCAGCACGGGACACGATAATTCACCCCTCCACTTT CASSTGHDNSPLHF
- TRBJ1-2 TRBV7-9 - TGTGCCAGCAGCTTACTAACCTACTATGGCTACACCTTC CASSLLTYYGYTF
- TRBJ1-2 TRBV6-6 - TGTGCCAGCAGTTCGGTCGCGCGGTATGGCTACACCTTC CASSSVARYGYTF
- TRBJ2-5 TRBV5-1 - TGCGCCACTCAAGAGACCCAGTACTTC CATQETQYF
- TRBJ1-2 TRBV5-1 - TGCGCCAGCAGCTTGGCCGGTAGGGGAGGCTACACCTTC CASSLAGRGGYTF
- TRBJ1-1 TRBV6-5 - TGTGCCAGCAGTTCCGAGCCGGTTCCTGGAGGGGCTTTCTTT CASSSEPVPGGAFF
TRBD2 TRBJ2-6 TRBV27 - TGTGCCAGCAGTCAACTAACTAGCGGAGGCTTCTCTGGGGCCAACGTCCTGACTTTC CASSQLTSGGFSGANVLTF
TRBD1 TRBJ1-1 TRBV6-6 - TGTGCCAGCAGGACAGGGGGGAACACTGAAGCTTTCTTT CASRTGGNTEAFF
- TRBJ2-1 TRBV27 few TGTGCCAGCAGTTTATCGGGAGGCTACAATGAGCAGTTCTTC CASSLSGGYNEQFF
TRBD2 TRBJ2-5 TRBV13 - TGTGCCAGCAGCTTATTCTCTAGCGGGGTCGAGACCCAGTACTTC CASSLFSSGVETQYF